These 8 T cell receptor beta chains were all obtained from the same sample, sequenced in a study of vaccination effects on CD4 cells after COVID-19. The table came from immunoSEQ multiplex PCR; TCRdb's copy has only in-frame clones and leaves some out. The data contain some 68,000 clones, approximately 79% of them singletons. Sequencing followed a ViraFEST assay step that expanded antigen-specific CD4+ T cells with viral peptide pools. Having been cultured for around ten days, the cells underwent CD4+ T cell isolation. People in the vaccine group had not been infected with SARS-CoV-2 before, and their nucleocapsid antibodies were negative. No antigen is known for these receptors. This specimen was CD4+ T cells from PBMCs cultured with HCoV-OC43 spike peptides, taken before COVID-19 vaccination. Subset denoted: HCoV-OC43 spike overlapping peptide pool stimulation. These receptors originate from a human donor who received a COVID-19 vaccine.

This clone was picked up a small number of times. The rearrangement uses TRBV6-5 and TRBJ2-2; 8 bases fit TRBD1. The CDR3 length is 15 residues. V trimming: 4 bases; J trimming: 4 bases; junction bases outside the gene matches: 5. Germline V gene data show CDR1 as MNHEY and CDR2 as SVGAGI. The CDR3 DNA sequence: TGTGCCAGCAGTTTTGACAGGGGCGGCACCGGGGAGCTGTTTTTT. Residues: CASSFDRGGTGELFF.

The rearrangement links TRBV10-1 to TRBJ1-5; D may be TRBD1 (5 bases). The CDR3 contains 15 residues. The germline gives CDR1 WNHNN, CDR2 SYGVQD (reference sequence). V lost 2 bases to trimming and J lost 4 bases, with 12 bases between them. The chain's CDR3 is CASSESIGGNQPQHF. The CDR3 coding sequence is TGCGCCAGCAGTGAGAGTATCGGGGGGAATCAGCCCCAGCATTTT.

CDR3 coding DNA: TGTGCCAGCTCACCAAATAGGGACTACAATGAGCAGTTCTTC. It is translated as CASSPNRDYNEQFF. The chain links TRBV18 to TRBJ2-1; D uncertain. The germline gives CDR1 KGHSH, CDR2 LQKENI. Between the trimmed V and J ends, which lost 2 bases and 3 bases, there was a span of 8 bases. This CDR3 has 14 amino acids.

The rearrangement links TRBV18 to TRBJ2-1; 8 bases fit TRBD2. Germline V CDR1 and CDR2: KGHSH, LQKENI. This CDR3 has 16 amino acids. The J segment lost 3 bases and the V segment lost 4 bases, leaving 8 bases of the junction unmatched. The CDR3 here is CASSHSMTSDYNEQFF. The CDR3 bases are TGTGCCAGCTCACATTCCATGACTAGCGACTACAATGAGCAGTTCTTC.

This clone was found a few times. CDR3 sequence reads: CASSFSRQGYGYTF. In DNA form, the CDR3 reads TGTGCCAGCAGTTTTTCGCGACAGGGGTATGGCTACACCTTC. The gene calls are TRBV28 and TRBJ1-2; 8 bases match TRBD1. V shed 3 bases, J shed 5 bases, and the junction held 5 bases outside the gene matches. This CDR3 is 14 amino acids long. CDR1 is MDHEN, CDR2 SYDVKM, per germline.

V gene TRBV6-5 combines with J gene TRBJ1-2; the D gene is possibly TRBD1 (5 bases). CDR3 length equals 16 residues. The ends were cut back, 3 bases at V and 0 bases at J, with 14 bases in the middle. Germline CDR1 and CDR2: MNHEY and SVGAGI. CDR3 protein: CASSYRETAANYGYTF. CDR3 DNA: TGTGCCAGCAGTTATCGGGAGACAGCTGCTAACTATGGCTACACCTTC.

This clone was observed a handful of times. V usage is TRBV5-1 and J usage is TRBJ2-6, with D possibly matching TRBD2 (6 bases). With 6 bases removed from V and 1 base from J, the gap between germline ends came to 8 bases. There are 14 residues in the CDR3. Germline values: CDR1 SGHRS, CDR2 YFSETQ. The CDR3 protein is CASIAGSGANVLTF. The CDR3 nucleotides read TGCGCCAGCATTGCGGGGTCTGGGGCCAACGTCCTGACTTTC.

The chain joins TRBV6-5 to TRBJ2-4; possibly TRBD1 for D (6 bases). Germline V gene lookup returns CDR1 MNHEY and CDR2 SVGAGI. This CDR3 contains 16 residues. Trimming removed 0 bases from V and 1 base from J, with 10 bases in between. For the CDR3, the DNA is TGTGCCAGCAGTTACTCATACAGGGCGGCCAAAAACATTCAGTACTTC. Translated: CASSYSYRAAKNIQYF.